This T cell receptor beta chain was identified during a study of blood T cell repertoires in COVID-19 (dated by TCRdb to about 2020). Some background on the complete study: Samples from collaborators originated in the United States, Italy and Spain and spanned both the acute and convalescent phases of COVID-19. Subjects who had been exposed to COVID-19, were actively infected with it, or had recovered from it provided the deeply sampled blood TCRbeta repertoires that made up the dataset. A de-identified subject ID, COVID-19 status, age in years and sex were almost always included in the sample metadata. The material from the prospective study consisted of cDNA or gDNA derived from T cells, B-cell-depleted T cells, or PBMCs. HLA class I and class II types, where available, came from metadata supplied by the sample provider rather than from assay-based typing. The repertoires were released in a freely available public database meant as a resource for research on the immune response to SARS-CoV-2. The samples were drawn from the first 160 participants of the ongoing ImmuneRACE study and from 1,254 subjects provided by 6 global collaborators.

TCRbeta CDR3 regions were amplified from genomic DNA using the immunoSEQ Assay, a bias-controlled multiplex PCR. The paper's processing steps were these. Within the assay, amplification of reference gene primers was used to estimate how many nucleated cells each sample contained. Sequence reads were collapsed and filtered to measure the absolute abundance of every unique TCRbeta CDR3 rearrangement. Productive Simpson clonality was computed per sample as the square root of Simpson's diversity index over productive rearrangements. TCRdb holds this immuneACCESS table with in-frame rearrangements only. Some clones are missing; in checked studies, unresolved V genes explain under half, and the rest has no known cause. V and J calls and clone size follow that table, whereas D and trimming were derived from the DNA. This sample holds roughly 150,000 clones; roughly four fifths were observed only once. About 11% of the sample comes from the top ten.

As concerns this clone: The antigen this receptor binds is unknown. No base quality values were provided; no much bigger clone lies one nucleotide off.

Results the study describes overall, beyond this receptor: The amount of clinical and demographic metadata varied by source and participant and was provided uncurated.

Collaborating institutions collected whole blood in K2EDTA tubes following their own protocols. For TCRbeta analysis, collaborators shipped samples as frozen whole blood, isolated PBMCs, or DNA extracted from either of those sample types. This receptor was identified in a man in his 70s with active or convalescent COVID-19. The sequenced material came from peripheral blood.

The base sequence is TGTGCCAGCGGGGACTTTAATGAAAAACTGTTTTTT. It translates to CASGDFNEKLFF. This chain joins TRBV13 to TRBJ1-4; 5 matching bases give a weak D call of TRBD1. As encoded in the germline V gene (reference sequence), CDR1 is PRHDT while CDR2 is FYEKMQ. The CDR3 spans 12 residues, from the cysteine through the phenylalanine. The read is trimmed to its CDR3 DNA, 36 bases read in frame from base 1. V is cut by 8 bases and J by 4 bases, and the space between the germline ends is 8 bases.